The next 19 T cell receptor beta chains were all read from a single sample in a study of identical twins. TCRdb re-analysed the 5' RACE reads in MiXCR, keeping a single row per CDR3 protein. The table records just over 500,000 distinct CDR3 sequences, under 25% of them present only once. Separately, the same data were catalogued under a study of T cells expressing NK-cell markers.

Sequencing was done on a sample of CD4+ T cells sorted from blood. The receptors come from a woman under 30 in good health.

There are a few counts of this clonotype. This sequence joins TRBV10-2 and TRBJ2-3; 7 bases fit TRBD2. The CDR3 spans 17 residues. Germline CDR1 reads WSHSY; CDR2 reads SAAADI. V shed 11 bases, J shed 6 bases, and the junction held 23 bases outside the gene matches. The CDR3 DNA sequence: TGCGCCGGCCCCTCGGGAGATGGGGGGAGGGCCTGTGATACGCAGTATTTT. It encodes CAGPSGDGGRACDTQYF.

This clonotype appeared a few times. At one boundary the junction diverges from the germline segment, which might be a read error. The chain links TRBV20-1 to TRBJ2-7, with TRBD1 matching over 7 bases. This CDR3 region has 17 residues. Germline CDR1 and CDR2: DFQATT and SNEGSKA (reference sequence). The CDR3 here is CCARRDLAGASGGEQYF. In DNA, the CDR3 is TGCTGTGCTCGCCGTGACCTAGCCGGGGCCTCAGGGGGCGAGCAGTACTTC.

The V gene is TRBV29-1, the J gene TRBJ1-5, with D unresolved. The V and J ends lost 4 bases and 4 bases respectively, with 8 bases between them. CDR3 length equals 12 residues. CDR1 is SQVTM, CDR2 ANQGSEA, per germline. The CDR3 DNA is TGCAGCGTTGGAAAGGAGAATCAGCCCCAGCATTTT. Translation: CSVGKENQPQHF.

This sequence joins TRBV7-9 and TRBJ1-6, with 7 bases that match TRBD1. V dropped 6 bases and J dropped 11; count of bases not matched to a gene: 7. Germline V gives CDR1 SEHNR, CDR2 FQNEAQ (reference sequence). The CDR3 length is 13 residues. The CDR3 region has the DNA TGTGCCAGCAGACCAACTACAGGGGCACCCCTCCACTTT. This gives the protein CASRPTTGAPLHF.

This sequence joins TRBV12-3 or TRBV12-4 and TRBJ2-1, with D perhaps matching TRBD2 (6 bases). The CDR3 has 13 residues. V was clipped by 5 bases and J by 8 bases, with 13 bases between them. CDR3 bases: TGTGCCAGCAGTCCGGGAGTCTGGGATGAGCAGTTCTTC. Residues: CASSPGVWDEQFF.

At least ten counts were recorded for this clonotype. The chain uses TRBV7-8 and TRBJ2-1, with TRBD2 identical over 12 bases. V gave up 0 bases and J gave up 15 bases; unmatched junction bases: 15. In germline, CDR1 is SGHVS, CDR2 FQNEAQ. This CDR3 is 17 amino acids long. CDR3 sequence reads: CASSLAVASGRARDVFF. The DNA of the CDR3 is TGTGCCAGCAGCTTAGCAGTGGCTAGCGGGAGGGCCCGTGATGTGTTCTTC.

The sample holds many counts of this clonotype. This sequence joins TRBV5-4 and TRBJ2-2; D perhaps matches TRBD1 (5 bases). V dropped 1 base and J dropped 7 bases, with 14 bases sitting between them. Germline-derived CDR1 and CDR2 are SGHNT and YYREEE (reference sequence). This CDR3 region has 15 residues. CDR3: CASSLPGFQGGELFF. The DNA for the CDR3 is TGTGCCAGCAGCTTGCCCGGCTTCCAGGGCGGGGAGCTGTTTTTT.

The gene calls are TRBV3-1 and TRBJ2-7; D call uncertain. V was shortened by 1 base and J by 4 bases, with 11 bases between the two germline ends. The CDR3 has 14 amino acids. CDR1 is LGHDT, CDR2 YNNKEL, per germline (reference sequence). The chain's CDR3 is CASSQGDTVYEQYF. CDR3 coding DNA: TGTGCCAGCAGCCAAGGAGATACCGTGTACGAGCAGTACTTC.

This clonotype was seen at least ten times. This rearrangement joins TRBV20-1 to TRBJ1-3; D unresolved. The CDR3 runs to 12 residues. The V gene's germline CDR1 is DFQATT and CDR2 SNEGSKA (reference sequence). V lost 0 bases and J 8 bases, leaving 8 bases between the germline ends. The CDR3 is CSARDGVDTIYF. CDR3 sequence (DNA): TGCAGTGCTAGAGACGGGGTAGACACCATATATTTT.

The chain couples TRBV12-3 or TRBV12-4 to TRBJ2-7; a weak D match, TRBD2 (5 bases). The CDR3 extends over 14 amino acids. Trimming removed 3 bases from V and 3 bases from J, with 12 bases in between. The CDR3 nucleotides are TGTGCCAGCAGTTTCGGAATGGGGAGCTACGAGCAGTACTTC. The encoded protein is CASSFGMGSYEQYF.

This clonotype was detected many times. The chain recombines TRBV20-1 with TRBJ2-7, with TRBD1 matching 10 bases. Germline values: CDR1 DFQATT, CDR2 SNEGSKA (reference sequence). The J segment lost 6 bases and the V segment lost 0 bases, leaving 8 bases of the junction unmatched. The CDR3 is 15 residues long. CDR3 sequence (DNA): TGCAGTGCTAGAGATGGATCAGGACAGGGGGGCGAGCAGTACTTC. Residues: CSARDGSGQGGEQYF.

The rearrangement uses TRBV27 and TRBJ2-5; D remains unclear. The CDR3 length is 16 residues. Germline lookup yields CDR1 MNHEY and CDR2 SMNVEV (reference sequence). V lost 2 bases to trimming and J lost 0 bases, with 13 bases between them. Here the CDR3 DNA reads TGTGCCAGCAGTTTAGGGCTCGGGCAGAACCAAGAGACCCAGTACTTC. Translating it yields CASSLGLGQNQETQYF.

This clonotype showed up just a few times. The rearrangement uses TRBV20-1 and TRBJ1-4; D remains ambiguous. The CDR3 has 13 amino acids. V dropped 6 bases and J dropped 4 bases, with 12 bases sitting between them. Germline V gene data show CDR1 as DFQATT and CDR2 as SNEGSKA (reference sequence). The chain's CDR3 is CSATDGFNEKLFF. As DNA, the CDR3 is TGCAGTGCCACGGACGGATTTAATGAAAAACTGTTTTTT.

V usage is TRBV6-5 and J usage is TRBJ2-3, with 7 bases fitting TRBD1. Germline CDR1 is MNHEY and CDR2 is SVGAGI. This CDR3 region has 16 residues. With V trimmed by 0 bases and J by 2 bases, 5 bases remained unmatched. CDR3 coding DNA: TGTGCCAGCAGTTACTCGGACAGGACCTCCACAGATACGCAGTATTTT. It encodes CASSYSDRTSTDTQYF.

A few counts support this clonotype. The chain carries TRBV9 and TRBJ2-7, with 12 bases that match TRBD2. Unmatched junction bases numbered 17, after V lost 4 bases and J lost 9 bases. There are 17 residues in the CDR3. CDR1 SGDLS and CDR2 YYNGEE come from the germline V gene. CDR3 nucleotide sequence: TGTGCCAGCAGCCCCCGGACTAGCGGGACCAAAGTACGAGCGCAGTACTTC. Amino acids: CASSPRTSGTKVRAQYF.

This clonotype was detected a few times. V usage is TRBV10-3 and J usage is TRBJ2-2; a weak D match, TRBD2 (6 bases). In germline, CDR1 is ENHRY, CDR2 SYGVKD. This CDR3 comprises 14 residues. Trimming cost V 6 bases and J 5 bases, with 13 bases left between them. Here the CDR3 reads CAIRGTLWTGELFF. CDR3 nucleotides: TGTGCCATCAGAGGGACTCTCTGGACCGGGGAGCTGTTTTTT.

This clonotype was seen ten or more times. This sequence joins TRBV5-1 and TRBJ2-2; TRBD2 matches 10 bases. With V trimmed by 3 bases and J by 3 bases, 5 bases remained unmatched. This CDR3 region has 16 residues. Germline CDR1 SGHRS, CDR2 YFSETQ. In nucleotides, the CDR3 is TGCGCCAGCAGCTGGGTCGGGACTAGCGACACCGGGGAGCTGTTTTTT. This translates into CASSWVGTSDTGELFF.

Only a few counts were recorded for this clonotype. This sequence joins TRBV5-1 and TRBJ2-1, with D hard to call. The germline V gene encodes CDR1 SGHRS and CDR2 YFSETQ. Trimming pared 0 bases from V and 8 bases from J, leaving 12 bases between. The CDR3 contains 14 residues. CDR3 loop: CASSLADRLYEQFF. The CDR3 DNA reads as TGCGCCAGCAGCTTGGCGGATAGGTTGTATGAGCAGTTCTTC.

This clonotype was found a few times. The J gene is TRBJ1-6, the V gene TRBV12-3 or TRBV12-4, with a tentative D call TRBD1 (6 bases). The CDR3 is 13 amino acids. The germline V and J ends were trimmed by 5 bases and 13 bases, with 15 bases remaining between them. CDR3 protein: CASSVGQPRPLHF. The DNA for the CDR3 is TGTGCCAGCAGTGTCGGACAGCCGCGGCCCCTCCACTTT.